This TCR beta chain was recorded in a study of breast tumors, draining lymph nodes, adjacent tissues. Samples came from axillary lymph nodes draining the breast cancer. To note about this clonotype: Its specificity is unknown.

Regarding the study as a whole: Luminal-like breast cancer showed significantly greater tumor-nontumor repertoire similarity than basal-like breast cancer did. The data were judged consistent with most tumor T cells coming from lymph node and expanding in tumor.

MiXCR was run by TCRdb on the multiplex PCR reads, yielding one entry per CDR3 protein. The table records under 300,000 distinct CDR3 sequences, around 35% of them present only once. What was sequenced was axillary lymph node tissue. The source of this sequence is a female donor with breast cancer. Some clones in this sample may be carry-over from other donors' samples.

The CDR3 here is CASSGRTANTEAFF. As DNA, the CDR3 is TGTGCCAGCAGTGGAAGGACGGCGAACACTGAAGCTTTCTTT. The genes are TRBV12-3 or TRBV12-4 and TRBJ1-1; D gene unclear. The V and J ends lost 5 bases and 1 base respectively, with 11 bases between them. The CDR3 consists of 14 residues.